This T cell receptor beta chain is drawn from a study of T-cell memory formation after mild COVID-19. General study results and limits: CD4+ contracting clones were mainly CM and EM; CD8+ ones, EMRA. A balance of CD4 and CD8 characterized clones contracting day 15 to 85, whereas later expanders leaned CD4+.

The CDR3 contains 17 residues. V shed 0 bases and J 0 bases; nucleotides not matched to a gene: 4. The germline gives CDR1 LGHNA, CDR2 YSLEER. TCRdb passed the 5' RACE reads through MiXCR, listing each CDR3 protein once. The sample carries roughly 150,000 distinct CDR3 sequences, approximately 15% recorded once. Comments on this clonotype: Antigen specificity is unknown.

This chain joins TRBV4-3 and TRBJ2-2; 7 nucleotides agree with TRBD2. This TCR derives from an adult woman who had mild COVID-19 (a few samples of this study predate the infection). Cell type and time point are not known. The sequenced material came from PBMCs or a T cell subset sorted from them (not recorded which). In DNA form, the CDR3 reads TGCGCCAGCAGCCAAGAGAATAGCGGGCCGAACACCGGGGAGCTGTTTTTT. Its translation is CASSQENSGPNTGELFF.